The 4 T cell receptor beta chains below come from one sample, sequenced in a study of regulatory and conventional T cells in RAG deficiency listed by TCRdb under 2017. Before genomic DNA extraction, conventional CD4+ T cells were isolated from blood as CD25-low CD127-high cells. Receptor libraries were prepared by the immunoSEQ multiplex PCR assay. TCRdb obtained this table from immuneACCESS and retained in-frame rearrangements with V and J assigned. These tables miss some clones; where compared with another copy, unresolved V genes account for less than half of the shortfall, and the remainder is unexplained. This sample holds about 29,000 clones; 90% to 95% were observed only once. About 0.17% of the sample rests with the top ten. The same sample was also used in a study of regulatory T cells. The second paper further reports: For the multiplex PCR, 52 forward TRBV primers and 13 reverse TRBJ primers were used, and amplification bias was corrected with both assay-based and computational methods.

The source material was CD25- CD4+ T cells sorted from blood. These receptors all stem from a human donor in good health.

The J gene is TRBJ1-2, the V gene TRBV5-5, with a possible D match to TRBD1 (5 bases). V was clipped by 2 bases and J by 4 bases, with 12 bases between them. CDR3 length: 14 amino acids. Germline CDR1 SGHKS, CDR2 YYEKEE (reference sequence). The CDR3 bases are TGTGCCAGCAGCTTTTGGGGCAGAGGCTATGGCTACACCTTC. Protein: CASSFWGRGYGYTF.

The rearrangement uses TRBV6-5 and TRBJ1-1; 7 positions match TRBD1. Germline assignment: CDR1 MNHEY and CDR2 SVGAGI. The CDR3 loop spans 14 amino acids. Trimming removed 7 bases from V and 4 bases from J; junction bases left unmatched: 9. Here the CDR3 DNA reads TGTGCCAGCACTTTCCGACAGGGCGGCACTGAAGCTTTCTTT. Amino acids: CASTFRQGGTEAFF.

J is TRBJ2-3 and V is TRBV5-1; 8 bases line up with TRBD2. The junction had 5 bases not matched to a gene; V was cut back by 0 bases and J by 2 bases. The V gene's germline CDR1 is SGHRS and CDR2 YFSETQ. The CDR3 length is 16 residues. The DNA of the CDR3 is TGCGCCAGCAGCTTGGATGGGACTAGGAACACAGATACGCAGTATTTT. It encodes CASSLDGTRNTDTQYF.

The V and J genes are TRBV4-1 and TRBJ1-2, with TRBD1 matching over 8 bases. Germline assignment: CDR1 MGHRA and CDR2 YSYEKL. V shed 3 bases and J 5 bases; nucleotides not matched to a gene: 5. This CDR3 is built from 14 residues. CDR3 amino acids: CASSQGTGLYGYTF. Here the CDR3 DNA reads TGCGCCAGCAGCCAGGGGACAGGCCTGTATGGCTACACCTTC.